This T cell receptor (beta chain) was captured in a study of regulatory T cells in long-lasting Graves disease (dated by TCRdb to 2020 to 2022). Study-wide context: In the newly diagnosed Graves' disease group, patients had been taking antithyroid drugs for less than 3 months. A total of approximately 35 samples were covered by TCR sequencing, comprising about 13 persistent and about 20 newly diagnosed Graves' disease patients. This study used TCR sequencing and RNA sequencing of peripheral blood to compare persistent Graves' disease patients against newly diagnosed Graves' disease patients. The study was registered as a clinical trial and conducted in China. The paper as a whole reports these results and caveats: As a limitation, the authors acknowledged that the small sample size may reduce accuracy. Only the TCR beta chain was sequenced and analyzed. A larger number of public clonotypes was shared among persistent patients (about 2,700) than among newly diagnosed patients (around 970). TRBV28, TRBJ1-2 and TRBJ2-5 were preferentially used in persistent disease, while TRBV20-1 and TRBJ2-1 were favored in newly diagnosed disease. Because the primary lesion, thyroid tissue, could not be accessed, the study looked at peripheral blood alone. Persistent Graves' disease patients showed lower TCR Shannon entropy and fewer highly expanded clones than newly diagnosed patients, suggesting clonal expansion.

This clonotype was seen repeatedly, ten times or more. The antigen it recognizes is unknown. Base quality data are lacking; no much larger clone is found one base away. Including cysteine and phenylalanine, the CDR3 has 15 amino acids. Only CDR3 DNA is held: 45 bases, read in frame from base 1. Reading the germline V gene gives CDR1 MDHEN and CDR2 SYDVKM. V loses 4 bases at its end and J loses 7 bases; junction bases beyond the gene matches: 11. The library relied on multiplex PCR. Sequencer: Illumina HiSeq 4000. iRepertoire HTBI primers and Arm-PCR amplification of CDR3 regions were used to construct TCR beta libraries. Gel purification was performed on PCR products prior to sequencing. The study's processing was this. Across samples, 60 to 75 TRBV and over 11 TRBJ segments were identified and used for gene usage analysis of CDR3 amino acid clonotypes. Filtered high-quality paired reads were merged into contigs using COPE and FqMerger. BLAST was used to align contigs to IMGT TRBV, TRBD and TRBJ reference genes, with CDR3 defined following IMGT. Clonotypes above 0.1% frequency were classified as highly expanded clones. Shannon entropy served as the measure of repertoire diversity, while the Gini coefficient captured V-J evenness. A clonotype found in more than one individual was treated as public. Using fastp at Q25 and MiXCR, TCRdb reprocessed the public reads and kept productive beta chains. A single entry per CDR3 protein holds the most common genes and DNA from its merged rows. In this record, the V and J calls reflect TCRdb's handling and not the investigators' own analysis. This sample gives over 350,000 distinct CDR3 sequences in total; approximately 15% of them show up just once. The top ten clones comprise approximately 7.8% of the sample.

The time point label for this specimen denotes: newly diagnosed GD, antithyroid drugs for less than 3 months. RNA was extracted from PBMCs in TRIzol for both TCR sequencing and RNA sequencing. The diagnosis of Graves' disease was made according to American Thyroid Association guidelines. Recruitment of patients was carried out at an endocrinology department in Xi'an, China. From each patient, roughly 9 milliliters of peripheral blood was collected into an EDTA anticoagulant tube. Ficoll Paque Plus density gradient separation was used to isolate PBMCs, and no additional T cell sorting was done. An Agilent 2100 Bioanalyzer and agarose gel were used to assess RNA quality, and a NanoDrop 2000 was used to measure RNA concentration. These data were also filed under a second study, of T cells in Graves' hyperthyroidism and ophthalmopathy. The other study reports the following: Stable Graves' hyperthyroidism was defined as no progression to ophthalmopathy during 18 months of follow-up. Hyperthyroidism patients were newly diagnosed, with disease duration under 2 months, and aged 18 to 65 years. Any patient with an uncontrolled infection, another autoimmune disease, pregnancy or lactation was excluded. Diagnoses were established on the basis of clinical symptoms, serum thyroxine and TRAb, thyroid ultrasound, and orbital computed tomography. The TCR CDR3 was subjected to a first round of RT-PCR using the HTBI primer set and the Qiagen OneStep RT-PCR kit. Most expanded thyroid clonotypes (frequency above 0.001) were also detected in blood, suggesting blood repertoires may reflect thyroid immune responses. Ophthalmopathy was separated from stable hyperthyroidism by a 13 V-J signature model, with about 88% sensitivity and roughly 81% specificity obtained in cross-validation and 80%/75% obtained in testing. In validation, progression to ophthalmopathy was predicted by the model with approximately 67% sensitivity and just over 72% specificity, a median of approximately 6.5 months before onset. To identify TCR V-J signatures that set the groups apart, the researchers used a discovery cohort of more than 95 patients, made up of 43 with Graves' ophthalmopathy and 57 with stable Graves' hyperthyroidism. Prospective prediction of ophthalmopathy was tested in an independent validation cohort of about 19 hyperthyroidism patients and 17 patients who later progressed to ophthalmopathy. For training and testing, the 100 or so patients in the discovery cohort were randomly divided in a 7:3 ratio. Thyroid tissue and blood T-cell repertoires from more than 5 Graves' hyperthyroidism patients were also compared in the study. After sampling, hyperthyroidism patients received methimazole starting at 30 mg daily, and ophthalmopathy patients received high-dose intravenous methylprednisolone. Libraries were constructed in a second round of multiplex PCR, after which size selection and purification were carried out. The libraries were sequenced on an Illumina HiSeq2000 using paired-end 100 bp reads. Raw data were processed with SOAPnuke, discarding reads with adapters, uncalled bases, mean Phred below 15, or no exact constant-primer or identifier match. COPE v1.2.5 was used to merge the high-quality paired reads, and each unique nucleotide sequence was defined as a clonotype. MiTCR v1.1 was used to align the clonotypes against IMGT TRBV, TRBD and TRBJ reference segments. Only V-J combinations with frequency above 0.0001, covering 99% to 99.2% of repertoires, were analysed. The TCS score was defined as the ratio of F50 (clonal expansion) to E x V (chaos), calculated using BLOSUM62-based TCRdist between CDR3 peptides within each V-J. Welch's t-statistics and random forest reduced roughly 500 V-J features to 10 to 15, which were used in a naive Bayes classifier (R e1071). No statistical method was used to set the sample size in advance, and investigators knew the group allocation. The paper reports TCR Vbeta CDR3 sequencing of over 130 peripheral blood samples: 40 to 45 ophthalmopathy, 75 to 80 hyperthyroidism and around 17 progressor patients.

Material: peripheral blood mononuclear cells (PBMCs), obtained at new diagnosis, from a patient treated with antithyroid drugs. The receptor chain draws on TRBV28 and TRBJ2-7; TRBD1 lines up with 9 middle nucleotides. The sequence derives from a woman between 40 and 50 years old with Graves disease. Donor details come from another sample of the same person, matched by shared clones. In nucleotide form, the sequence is TGTGCCAGCAGTTCGACCGGGACAGGGTTGAGGGAGCAGTACTTC. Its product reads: CASSSTGTGLREQYF.